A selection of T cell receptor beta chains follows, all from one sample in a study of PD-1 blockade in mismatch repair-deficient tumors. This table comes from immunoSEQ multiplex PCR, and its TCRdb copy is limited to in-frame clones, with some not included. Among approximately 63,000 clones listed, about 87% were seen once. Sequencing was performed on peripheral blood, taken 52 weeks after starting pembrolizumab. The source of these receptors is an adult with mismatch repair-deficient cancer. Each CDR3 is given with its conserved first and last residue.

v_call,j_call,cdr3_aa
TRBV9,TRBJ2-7,CASSPRQGMGQYF
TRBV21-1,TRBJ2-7,CASSPRDEQYF
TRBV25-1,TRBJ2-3,CASSEHPGTGDTDTQYF
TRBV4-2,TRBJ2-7,CASSPGTGGDYEQYF
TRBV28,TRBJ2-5,CASSWGTRGETQYF
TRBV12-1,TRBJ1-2,CASSFGQADTKPMGYTF
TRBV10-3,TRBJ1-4,CAISRTGRGEKLFF
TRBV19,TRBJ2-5,CASSTVGVKTQYF
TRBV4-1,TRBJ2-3,CASSQVATEDTQYF
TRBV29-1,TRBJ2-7,CSVEVRTLAGGPHYEQYF
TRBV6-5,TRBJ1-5,CASSPLRGNQPQHF
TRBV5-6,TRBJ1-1,CASSTGTEAEAFF
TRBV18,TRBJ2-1,CASSPRIRGRAYNEQFF
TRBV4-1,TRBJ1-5,CASSQAPGTSNQPQHF
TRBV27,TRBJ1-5,CASSGRQSNQPQHF
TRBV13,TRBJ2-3,CASSLGRETDTQYF
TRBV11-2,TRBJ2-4,CASSLVRTKNIQYF
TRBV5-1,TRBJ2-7,CASSLEVTHEQYF
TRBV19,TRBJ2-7,CASSIASGSTYEQYF
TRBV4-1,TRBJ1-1,CASSRVRNTEAFF
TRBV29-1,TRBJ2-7,CSVELAGSYEQYF
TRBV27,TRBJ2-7,CASSLVGNYEQYF